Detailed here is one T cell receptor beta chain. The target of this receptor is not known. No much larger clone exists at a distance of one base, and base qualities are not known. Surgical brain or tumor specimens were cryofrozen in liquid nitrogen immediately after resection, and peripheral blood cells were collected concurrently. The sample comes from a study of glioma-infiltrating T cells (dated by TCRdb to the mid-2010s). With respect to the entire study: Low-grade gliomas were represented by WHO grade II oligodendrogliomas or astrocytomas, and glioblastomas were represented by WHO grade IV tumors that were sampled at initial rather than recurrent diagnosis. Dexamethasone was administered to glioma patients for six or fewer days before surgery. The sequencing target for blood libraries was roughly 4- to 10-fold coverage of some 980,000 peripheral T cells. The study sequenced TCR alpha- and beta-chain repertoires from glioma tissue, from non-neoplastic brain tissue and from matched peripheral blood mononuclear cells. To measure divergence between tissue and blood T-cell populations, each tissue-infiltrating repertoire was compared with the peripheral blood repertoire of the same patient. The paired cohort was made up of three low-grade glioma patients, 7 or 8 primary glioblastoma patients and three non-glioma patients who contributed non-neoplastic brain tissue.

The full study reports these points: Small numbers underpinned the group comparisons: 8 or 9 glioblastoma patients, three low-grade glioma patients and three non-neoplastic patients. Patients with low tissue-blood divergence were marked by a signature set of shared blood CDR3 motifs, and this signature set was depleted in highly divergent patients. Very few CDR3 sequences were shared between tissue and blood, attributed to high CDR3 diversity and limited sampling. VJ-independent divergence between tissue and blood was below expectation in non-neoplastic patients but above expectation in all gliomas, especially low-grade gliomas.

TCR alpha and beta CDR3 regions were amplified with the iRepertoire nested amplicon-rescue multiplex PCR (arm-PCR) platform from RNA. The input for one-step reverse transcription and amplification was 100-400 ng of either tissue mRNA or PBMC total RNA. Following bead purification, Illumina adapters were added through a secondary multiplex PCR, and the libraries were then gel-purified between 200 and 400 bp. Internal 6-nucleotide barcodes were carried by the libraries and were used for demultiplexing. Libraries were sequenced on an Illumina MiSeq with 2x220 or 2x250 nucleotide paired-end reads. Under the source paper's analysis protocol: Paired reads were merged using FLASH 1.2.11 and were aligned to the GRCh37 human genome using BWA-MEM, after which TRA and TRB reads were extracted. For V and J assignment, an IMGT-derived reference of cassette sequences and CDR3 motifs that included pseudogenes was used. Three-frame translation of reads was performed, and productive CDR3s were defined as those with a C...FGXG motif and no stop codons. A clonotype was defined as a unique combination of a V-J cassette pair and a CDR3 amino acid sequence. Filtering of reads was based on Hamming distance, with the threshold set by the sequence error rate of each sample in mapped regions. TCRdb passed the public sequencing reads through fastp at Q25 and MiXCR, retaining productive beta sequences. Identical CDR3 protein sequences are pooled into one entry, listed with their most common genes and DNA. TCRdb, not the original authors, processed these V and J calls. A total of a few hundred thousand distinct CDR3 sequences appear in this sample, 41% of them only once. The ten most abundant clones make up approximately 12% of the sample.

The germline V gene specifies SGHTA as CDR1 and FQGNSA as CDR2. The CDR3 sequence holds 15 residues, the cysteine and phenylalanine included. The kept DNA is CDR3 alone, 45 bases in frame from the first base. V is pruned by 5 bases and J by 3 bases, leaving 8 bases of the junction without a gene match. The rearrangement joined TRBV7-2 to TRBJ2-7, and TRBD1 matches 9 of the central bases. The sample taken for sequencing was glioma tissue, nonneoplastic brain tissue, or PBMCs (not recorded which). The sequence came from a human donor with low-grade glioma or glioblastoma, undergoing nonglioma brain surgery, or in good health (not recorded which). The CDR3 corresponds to CASSPDRGGYYEQYF. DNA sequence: TGTGCCAGCAGCCCCGACAGGGGGGGCTACTACGAGCAGTACTTC.